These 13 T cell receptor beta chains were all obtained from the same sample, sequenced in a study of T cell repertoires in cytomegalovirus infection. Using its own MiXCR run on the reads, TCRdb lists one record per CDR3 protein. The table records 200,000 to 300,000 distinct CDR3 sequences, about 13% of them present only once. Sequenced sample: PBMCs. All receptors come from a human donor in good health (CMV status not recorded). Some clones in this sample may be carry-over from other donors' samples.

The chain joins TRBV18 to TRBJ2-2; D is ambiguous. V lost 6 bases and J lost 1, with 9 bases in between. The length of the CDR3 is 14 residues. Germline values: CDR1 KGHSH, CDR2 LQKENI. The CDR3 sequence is CASSREKNTGELFF. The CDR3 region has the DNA TGTGCCAGCTCGCGTGAAAAGAACACCGGGGAGCTGTTTTTT.

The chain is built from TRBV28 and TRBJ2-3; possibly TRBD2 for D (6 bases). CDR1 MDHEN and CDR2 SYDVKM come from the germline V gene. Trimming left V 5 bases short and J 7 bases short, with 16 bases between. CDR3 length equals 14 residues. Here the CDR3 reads CASSPWGLPNTQYF. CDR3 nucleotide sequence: TGTGCCAGCAGTCCTTGGGGACTTCCTAATACGCAGTATTTT.

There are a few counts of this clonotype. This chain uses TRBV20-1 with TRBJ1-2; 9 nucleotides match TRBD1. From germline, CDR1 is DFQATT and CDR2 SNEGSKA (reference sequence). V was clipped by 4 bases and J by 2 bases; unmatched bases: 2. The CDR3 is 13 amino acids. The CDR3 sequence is CSAITGGNYGYTF. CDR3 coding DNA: TGCAGTGCTATTACAGGGGGCAACTATGGCTACACCTTC.

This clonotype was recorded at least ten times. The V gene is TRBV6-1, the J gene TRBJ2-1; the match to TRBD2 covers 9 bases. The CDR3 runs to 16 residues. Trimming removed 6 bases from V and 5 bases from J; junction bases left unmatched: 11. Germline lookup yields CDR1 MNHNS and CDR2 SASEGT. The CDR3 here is CASRPFIAGVDNEQFF. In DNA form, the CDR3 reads TGTGCCAGCAGACCATTTATAGCGGGAGTAGACAATGAGCAGTTCTTC.

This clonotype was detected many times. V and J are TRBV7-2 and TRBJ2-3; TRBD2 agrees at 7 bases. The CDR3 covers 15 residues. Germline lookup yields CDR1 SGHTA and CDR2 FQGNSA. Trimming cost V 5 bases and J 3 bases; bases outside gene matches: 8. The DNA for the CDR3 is TGTGCCAGCAGCCCCTGGGGGGGGGATACAGATACGCAGTATTTT. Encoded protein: CASSPWGGDTDTQYF.

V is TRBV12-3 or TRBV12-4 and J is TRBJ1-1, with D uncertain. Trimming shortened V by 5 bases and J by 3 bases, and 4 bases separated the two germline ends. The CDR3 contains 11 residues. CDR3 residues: CASSRHTEAFF. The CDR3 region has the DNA TGTGCCAGCAGTAGACACACTGAAGCTTTCTTT.

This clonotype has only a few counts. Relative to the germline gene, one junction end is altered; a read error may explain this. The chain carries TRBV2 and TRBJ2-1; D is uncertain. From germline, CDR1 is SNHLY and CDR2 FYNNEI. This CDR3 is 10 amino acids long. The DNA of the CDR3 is TGTGCCAGCGGTGACAATGAGCAGTTCTTC. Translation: CASGDNEQFF.

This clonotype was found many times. The CDR3 region is CASSPLISVGVQETQYF. The CDR3 DNA reads as TGTGCCAGCAGCCCTCTAATCTCCGTAGGAGTCCAAGAGACCCAGTACTTC. The rearrangement links TRBV5-6 to TRBJ2-5; unclear D gene. The V gene lost 4 bases and the J gene lost 1 base, with 20 bases spanning the gap. The germline V gene encodes CDR1 SGHDT and CDR2 YYEEEE. The CDR3 contains 17 residues.

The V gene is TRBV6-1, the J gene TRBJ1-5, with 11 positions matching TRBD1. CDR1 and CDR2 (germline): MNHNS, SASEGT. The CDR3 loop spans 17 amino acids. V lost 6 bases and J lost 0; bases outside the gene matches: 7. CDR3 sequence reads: CASRKGQGDYSNQPQHF. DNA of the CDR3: TGTGCCAGCAGGAAGGGACAGGGGGATTATAGCAATCAGCCCCAGCATTTT.

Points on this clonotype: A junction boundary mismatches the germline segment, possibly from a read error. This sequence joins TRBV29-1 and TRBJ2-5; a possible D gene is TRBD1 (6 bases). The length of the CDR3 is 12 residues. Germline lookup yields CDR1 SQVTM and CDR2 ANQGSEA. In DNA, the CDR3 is TGCAGCTTTGACGGACAGCAAGAGACCCAGTACTTC. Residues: CSFDGQQETQYF. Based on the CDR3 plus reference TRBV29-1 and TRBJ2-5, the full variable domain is SAVISQKPSRDICQRGTSLTIQCQVDSQVTMMFWYRQQPGQSLTLIATANQGSEATYESGFVIDKFPISRPNLTFSTLTVSNMSPEDSSIYLCSFDGQQETQYFGPGTRLLVL.

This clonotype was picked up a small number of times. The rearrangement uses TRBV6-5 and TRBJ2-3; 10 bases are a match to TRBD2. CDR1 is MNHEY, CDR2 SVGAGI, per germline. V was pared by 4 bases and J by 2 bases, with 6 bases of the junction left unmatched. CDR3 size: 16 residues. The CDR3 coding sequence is TGTGCCAGCAGTTTCCGACTAGCGGGCCACACAGATACGCAGTATTTT. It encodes CASSFRLAGHTDTQYF.

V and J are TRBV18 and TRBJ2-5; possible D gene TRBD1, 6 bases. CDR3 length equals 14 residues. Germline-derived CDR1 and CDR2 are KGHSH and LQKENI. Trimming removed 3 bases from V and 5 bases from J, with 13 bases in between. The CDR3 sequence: CASSPTDRTETQYF. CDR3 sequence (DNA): TGTGCCAGCTCACCCACAGACAGGACGGAGACCCAGTACTTC.

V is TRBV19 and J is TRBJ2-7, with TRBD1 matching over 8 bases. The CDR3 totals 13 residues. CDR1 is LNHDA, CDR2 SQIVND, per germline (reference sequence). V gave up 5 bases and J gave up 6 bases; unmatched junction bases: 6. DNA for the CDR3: TGTGCCAGTAGTGTCGCGACAGGGGCCGAGCAGTACTTC. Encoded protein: CASSVATGAEQYF.